This TCR beta chain was sequenced during a study of blood T cell repertoires in COVID-19. Membership in each cohort depended on participant-reported clinical history. Sequenced by immunoSEQ multiplex PCR; TCRdb stores in-frame clones only, minus some. The sample lists 200,000 to 300,000 clones, about nine tenths seen once, with over 1% in the top ten. Germline V gives CDR1 MGHRA, CDR2 YSYEKL. The CDR3 consists of 16 residues. With V trimmed by 0 bases and J by 3 bases, 6 bases remained unmatched. V is TRBV4-1 and J is TRBJ2-5, with TRBD2 identical over 8 bases. The receptor was isolated from a woman in her thirties or forties with acute COVID-19. Source material: PBMCs or T cells enriched from blood (not recorded which). The CDR3 here is CASSQDHGTSEETQYF. The CDR3, as DNA: TGCGCCAGCAGCCAAGATCACGGGACTAGTGAAGAGACCCAGTACTTC.